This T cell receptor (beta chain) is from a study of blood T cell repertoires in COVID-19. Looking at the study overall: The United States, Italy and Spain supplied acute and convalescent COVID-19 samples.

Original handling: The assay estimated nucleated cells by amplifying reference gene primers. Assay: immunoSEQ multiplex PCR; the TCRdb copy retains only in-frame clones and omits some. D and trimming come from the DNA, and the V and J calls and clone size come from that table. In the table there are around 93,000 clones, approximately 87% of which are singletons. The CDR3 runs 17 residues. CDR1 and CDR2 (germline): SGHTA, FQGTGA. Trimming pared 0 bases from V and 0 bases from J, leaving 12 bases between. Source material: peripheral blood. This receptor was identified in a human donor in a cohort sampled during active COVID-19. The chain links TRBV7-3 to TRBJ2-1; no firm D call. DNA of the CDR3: TGTGCCAGCAGCTTAACGCCCTACCCGAGCTCCTACAATGAGCAGTTCTTC. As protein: CASSLTPYPSSYNEQFF.